Presented here are 9 T cell receptor beta chains from one specimen sequenced in a study of Ad26.COV2.S vaccination and SARS-CoV-2 variants. Treatment described: approximately 18 received Ad26.COV2.S at low or high dose, single or two shots; roughly 5 received placebo; per-sample allocation not given. Collection of samples fell on day 63 after the first vaccine or placebo injection. The table came from immunoSEQ multiplex PCR; TCRdb's copy has only in-frame clones and leaves some out. The sample gives about 680,000 clones, roughly nine tenths of which show up once; nearly 1.5% is in the top ten. The sequencing here drew on peripheral blood, taken in a trial of Ad26.COV2.S vaccine versus placebo. Receptors originate from a person aged 18 to 65 who received the Ad26.COV2.S COVID-19 vaccine or a placebo.

The rearrangement joins TRBV4-3 to TRBJ2-2; D is unresolved. V was shortened by 0 bases and J by 7 bases, with 15 bases between the two germline ends. Germline-derived CDR1 and CDR2 are LGHNA and YSLEER. This CDR3 is built from 16 residues. The CDR3 reads CASSQDLAGVRGELFF. In nucleotides, the CDR3 is TGCGCCAGCAGCCAAGATTTGGCAGGCGTTCGCGGGGAGCTGTTTTTT.

The rearrangement uses TRBV6-5 and TRBJ1-3, with D possibly TRBD1 on 5 matching bases. V was pared by 2 bases and J by 2 bases, with 7 bases between. There are 14 residues in the CDR3. Germline V gene lookup returns CDR1 MNHEY and CDR2 SVGAGI. The CDR3: CASSYRGAGNTIYF. The CDR3 region has the DNA TGTGCCAGCAGTTACAGAGGGGCTGGAAACACCATATATTTT.

V is TRBV30 and J is TRBJ2-2; D is possibly TRBD2 (6 bases). CDR3 size: 13 residues. Trimming cost V 6 bases and J 2 bases, with 10 bases left between them. Germline V gene sequence: CDR1 GTSNPN, CDR2 SVGIG (reference sequence). The CDR3 DNA is TGTGCCTGCGGAGGGGTAAACACCGGGGAGCTGTTTTTT. This sequence encodes CACGGVNTGELFF.

This clone appeared once. This sequence joins TRBV20-1 and TRBJ1-1, with D maybe TRBD1 (5 bases). There are 13 residues in the CDR3. The V end was cut by 6 bases, the J end by 7 bases, with 18 bases between. Per the germline V gene, CDR1 is DFQATT and CDR2 is SNEGSKA (reference sequence). CDR3 sequence reads: CSASRQLLGEAFF. The CDR3 DNA reads TGCAGTGCAAGTAGACAGTTGTTGGGTGAAGCTTTCTTT.

V usage is TRBV3-1 (or the pseudogene TRBV3-2) and J usage is TRBJ1-2, with D unresolved. The CDR3 totals 13 residues. V gave up 3 bases and J gave up 0 bases, with 5 bases separating them. The germline CDR1 and CDR2 sequences are LGHDT and YNNKEL (reference sequence). CDR3 in DNA: TGTGCCAGCAGCCAGTCAGCTAACTATGGCTACACCTTC. Protein: CASSQSANYGYTF.

Regarding this clone: This CDR3 is also generated by other DNA sequences in the sample. The chain combines TRBV18 with TRBJ2-7, with a possible D match to TRBD1 (5 bases). Germline-derived CDR1 and CDR2 are KGHSH and LQKENI. Trimming cost V 6 bases and J 3 bases, with 6 bases left between them. There are 11 residues in the CDR3. CDR3 nucleotides: TGTGCCAGCTCCGACAGCTACGAGCAGTACTTC. Translated, it gives CASSDSYEQYF.

The chain's CDR3 is CASSYNRAQPQHF. The CDR3 coding sequence is TGTGCCAGCAGTTACAACCGGGCTCAGCCCCAGCATTTT. The J gene is TRBJ1-5, the V gene TRBV6-5; D uncertain. The CDR3 runs to 13 residues. Germline V gives CDR1 MNHEY, CDR2 SVGAGI. The V and J ends lost 2 bases and 6 bases respectively, with 8 bases between them.

The chain couples TRBV6-5 to TRBJ1-6; D unclear. V was shortened by 2 bases and J by 0 bases, with 2 bases between the two germline ends. CDR1 is MNHEY, CDR2 SVGAGI, per germline. The CDR3 runs to 14 residues. The CDR3 DNA sequence: TGTGCCAGCAGTTACAGCTCCTATAATTCACCCCTCCACTTT. This encodes CASSYSSYNSPLHF.

The V call is TRBV3-1 (or the pseudogene TRBV3-2), the J call TRBJ2-5, with TRBD2 as a possible D gene (6 bases). CDR1 and CDR2 (germline): LGHDT, YNNKEL (reference sequence). Trimming stripped 4 bases from V and 5 bases from J, with 11 bases between. The CDR3 totals 13 residues. CDR3 sequence: CASSRDLEETQYF. For the CDR3, the DNA is TGTGCCAGCAGCCGGGACTTGGAGGAGACCCAGTACTTC.